The T cell receptor beta chain described here comes from a study of T cell changes during pregnancy in multiple sclerosis. V lost 8 bases and J lost 4, with 11 bases in between. The CDR3 has 11 residues. The germline gives CDR1 GTSNPN, CDR2 SVGIG (reference sequence). Profiling relied on immunoSEQ multiplex PCR, and the TCRdb table lists in-frame clones only, not all of them. The table records under 110,000 clones, 80% to 95% of them present only once. This clone was observed a few times. The sequence was collected from a female donor with multiple sclerosis, enrolled in a pregnancy study. The source material was peripheral blood, sampled after pregnancy. This chain uses TRBV30 with TRBJ1-1; TRBD1 might be the D (5 bases). CDR3 loop: CAASGFTEAFF. The CDR3 coding sequence is TGTGCCGCGTCAGGGTTCACTGAAGCTTTCTTT.